Each of the 8 T cell receptor beta chains below was sequenced from the same sample in a study of identical twins (dated by TCRdb to about 2016). Libraries were constructed by 5' RACE. Instrument on record: Illumina HiSeq 2000. TCRdb trimmed public reads at Q25 via fastp, called clones via MiXCR and kept in-frame beta chains. Identical CDR3 proteins give one entry, which carries the most common genes and DNA. The sample includes around 530,000 distinct CDR3 sequences, with approximately 14% observed a single time. Jointly, the top ten make up roughly 0.46% of the sample. The sample was also linked to a second study, of yellow fever vaccine responses in identical twins.

Sequenced: CD4+ T cells sorted from blood. The source of these receptors is a woman aged 18-29 years in good health.

This clonotype was found a few times. This chain links TRBV20-1 with TRBJ1-1, with 7 bases aligning to TRBD1. This CDR3 has 15 residues. CDR1 and CDR2 from the germline V gene are DFQATT and SNEGSKA (reference sequence). The V and J ends lost 0 bases and 10 bases, in that order; junction bases with no gene match: 14. The CDR3 DNA reads TGCAGTGCTAGAGATTCTCGCCTCGGGACAGCAGCAGCTTTCTTT. It encodes CSARDSRLGTAAAFF.

The chain has TRBV12-3 or TRBV12-4 and TRBJ2-7; 11 positions agree with TRBD1. The CDR3 contains 13 residues. Trimming removed 4 bases from V and 7 bases from J; junction bases left unmatched: 3. CDR3 protein: CASSSGTGGEQYV. The CDR3 nucleotides are TGTGCCAGCAGTTCCGGGACAGGGGGTGAGCAGTACGTC.

This clonotype has just a few counts. The gene calls are TRBV29-1 and TRBJ2-1; 8 bases are shared with TRBD2. Germline V gene data show CDR1 as SQVTM and CDR2 as ANQGSEA. With 6 bases clipped from V and 10 bases from J, the junction kept 14 bases outside the gene matches. CDR3 length: 14 residues. This CDR3 is CSVRPGGGFEEQFF. DNA of the CDR3: TGCAGCGTGAGGCCCGGGGGGGGCTTTGAAGAGCAGTTCTTC.

The chain joins TRBV4-1 to TRBJ2-1; D is possibly TRBD1 (5 bases). V lost 0 bases to trimming and J lost 9 bases, with 18 bases between them. Germline values: CDR1 MGHRA, CDR2 YSYEKL. CDR3 length equals 16 residues. CDR3 residues: CASSQEMGRSAAEQFF. The DNA of the CDR3 is TGCGCCAGCAGCCAAGAGATGGGGCGGTCGGCTGCTGAGCAGTTCTTC.

This chain uses TRBV12-3 or TRBV12-4 with TRBJ1-4; no firm D call. Trimming stripped 2 bases from V and 7 bases from J, with 8 bases between. CDR3 size: 13 residues. Here the CDR3 reads CASSLLLREKLFF. CDR3 DNA: TGTGCCAGCAGTTTACTCCTACGTGAAAAACTGTTTTTT.

The chain combines TRBV24-1 with TRBJ2-3; D is perhaps TRBD1 (5 bases). CDR1 is KGHDR, CDR2 SFDVKD, per germline. This CDR3 is built from 16 residues. The V and J ends lost 5 bases and 2 bases respectively, with 16 bases between them. CDR3 region: CATSATTQETTDTQYF. DNA for the CDR3: TGTGCCACCAGTGCCACGACACAGGAGACCACAGATACGCAGTATTTT.

The CDR3 loop is CASSFGGSANNEQFF. The CDR3 DNA sequence: TGCGCCAGCAGCTTTGGCGGGAGCGCAAACAATGAGCAGTTCTTC. The chain carries TRBV5-1 and TRBJ2-1, with TRBD2 identical over 7 bases. The trim removed 2 bases at V and 5 bases at J, leaving 7 bases unmatched. The CDR3 totals 15 residues. Germline V gene data show CDR1 as SGHRS and CDR2 as YFSETQ.

This clonotype was picked up a small number of times. This chain joins TRBV7-7 and TRBJ2-2; 8 bases map to TRBD1. The germline V gene encodes CDR1 SSHAT and CDR2 FNYEAQ (reference sequence). The CDR3 extends over 14 amino acids. The V segment lost 4 bases and the J segment 6 bases; nucleotides outside the gene matches: 4. The CDR3 DNA reads as TGTGCCAGCAGCTCCAGGACAGGGCCCGGGGAGCTGTTTTTT. This encodes CASSSRTGPGELFF.